This T cell receptor (beta chain) was obtained from a study of blood T cell repertoires in COVID-19. Study at large: The origin of the acute and convalescent COVID-19 samples was the United States, Italy and Spain. In each case, the material was cDNA or gDNA derived from T cells, B-cell-depleted T cells, or PBMCs.

Study processing details: Nucleated cell counts were estimated from reference gene primer amplification. Data came from immunoSEQ multiplex PCR; TCRdb stores just in-frame clones and leaves some out. V and J calls and clone size are as listed in that table; D and trimming were resolved from the DNA. This sample has around 65,000 clones, with approximately 82% found just once. V was trimmed by 4 bases and J by 0 bases, leaving 13 bases between them. Germline values: CDR1 MNHEY, CDR2 SVGEGT. The CDR3 length is 15 residues. The sequenced sample consisted of peripheral blood. J is TRBJ2-7 and V is TRBV6-2 or TRBV6-3, with D possibly being TRBD1 (6 bases). The receptor's source is a man older than 75 with active COVID-19. This CDR3 reads CASSSRGDLSYEQYF. CDR3 nucleotides: TGTGCCAGCAGTTCCAGGGGCGACCTCTCCTACGAGCAGTACTTC.